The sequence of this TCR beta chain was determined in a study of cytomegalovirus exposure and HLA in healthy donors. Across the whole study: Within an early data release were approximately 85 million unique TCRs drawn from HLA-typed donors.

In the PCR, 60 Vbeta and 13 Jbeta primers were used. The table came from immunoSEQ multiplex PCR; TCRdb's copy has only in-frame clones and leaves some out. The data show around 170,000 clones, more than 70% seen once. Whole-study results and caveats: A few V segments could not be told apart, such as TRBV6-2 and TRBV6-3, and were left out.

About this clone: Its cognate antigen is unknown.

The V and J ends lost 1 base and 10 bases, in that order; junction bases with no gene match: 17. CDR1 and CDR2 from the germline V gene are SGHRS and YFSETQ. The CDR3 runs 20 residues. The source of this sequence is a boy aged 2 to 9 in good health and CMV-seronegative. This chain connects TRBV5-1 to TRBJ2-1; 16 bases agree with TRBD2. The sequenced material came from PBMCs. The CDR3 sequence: CASSLTAGLAGGPAGQEQFF. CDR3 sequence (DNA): TGCGCCAGCAGCTTGACGGCGGGACTAGCGGGAGGGCCCGCGGGGCAAGAGCAGTTCTTC. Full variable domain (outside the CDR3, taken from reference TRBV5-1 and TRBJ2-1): KAGVTQTPRYLIKTRGQQVTLSCSPISGHRSVSWYQQTPGQGLQFLFEYFSETQRNKGNFPGRFSGRQFSNSRSEMNVSTLELGDSALYLCASSLTAGLAGGPAGQEQFFGPGTRLTVL.